Below, 13 T cell receptor beta chains from the same sample are listed, as sequenced in a study of early stage breast cancer tumors. Profiled with immunoSEQ multiplex PCR; TCRdb holds only in-frame clones, not every one. Seen here are tens of thousands of clones, almost 75% observed once, and the top ten hold roughly 4.5%. Sample: blood. These receptors all stem from a person in their forties with breast cancer.

The chain recombines TRBV19 with TRBJ2-7, with 11 bases that match TRBD2. Per the germline V gene, CDR1 is LNHDA and CDR2 is SQIVND (reference sequence). V trimming: 6 bases; J trimming: 6 bases; junction bases outside the gene matches: 7. The CDR3 totals 14 residues. The CDR3 region is CASRALAGGGEQYF. The CDR3 coding sequence is TGTGCCAGTAGGGCCCTAGCGGGGGGTGGCGAGCAGTACTTC.

CDR3 protein: CASSPSGDRENEQFF. The CDR3, as DNA: TGTGCCAGCAGCCCCTCAGGGGATCGGGAGAATGAGCAGTTCTTC. The V call is TRBV7-2, the J call TRBJ2-1; tentatively, D is TRBD1 or TRBD2 (6 bases each). V lost 5 bases to trimming and J lost 7 bases, with 18 bases between them. CDR1 is SGHTA and CDR2 is FQGNSA in the germline V gene. The CDR3 is 15 amino acids. The complete variable domain, with remaining parts taken from reference TRBV7-2 and TRBJ2-1, reads GAGVSQSPSNKVTEKGKDVELRCDPISGHTALYWYRQSLGQGLEFLIYFQGNSAPDKSGLPSDRFSAERTGGSVSTLTIQRTQQEDSAVYLCASSPSGDRENEQFFGPGTRLTVL.

The genes are TRBV27 and TRBJ2-5; either TRBD1 or TRBD2 may supply D (6 bases each). Germline loops: CDR1 MNHEY, CDR2 SMNVEV (reference sequence). The CDR3 length is 14 residues. V shed 5 bases and J shed 5 bases, with 15 bases lying between them. CDR3 coding DNA: TGTGCCAGCAGTCGCCATGGGGGGCGTGAGACCCAGTACTTC. Translated, it gives CASSRHGGRETQYF.

The V call is TRBV9, the J call TRBJ2-1; the match to TRBD2 covers 7 bases. CDR1 SGDLS and CDR2 YYNGEE come from the germline V gene. The CDR3 runs 15 residues. The trim removed 0 bases at V and 3 bases at J, leaving 3 bases unmatched. CDR3 sequence (DNA): TGTGCCAGCAGCGTAGACCTAGCGGTCTACAATGAGCAGTTCTTC. Protein product: CASSVDLAVYNEQFF.

This clone has a single count. The chain employs TRBV5-1 and TRBJ2-1; D gene ambiguous. Germline V gene data show CDR1 as SGHRS and CDR2 as YFSETQ. There are 13 residues in the CDR3. The V and J ends lost 1 base and 5 bases respectively, with 7 bases between them. The CDR3 loop is CASSLLPDNEQFF. As DNA, the CDR3 is TGCGCCAGCAGCTTGTTGCCCGACAATGAGCAGTTCTTC.

This clone occurred a few times. The chain combines TRBV10-3 with TRBJ2-3; 11 bases map to TRBD2. Germline values: CDR1 ENHRY, CDR2 SYGVKD. The CDR3 spans 14 residues. Trimming cost V 10 bases and J 3 bases; bases outside gene matches: 6. The CDR3 loop is CATQLAGETDTQYF. In DNA, the CDR3 is TGTGCCACCCAACTAGCGGGAGAAACAGATACGCAGTATTTT.

In its sample, this clone was seen a few times. The V call is TRBV7-2, the J call TRBJ2-7; 8 positions agree with TRBD1. Trimming at V came to 2 bases and at J to 3 bases, leaving 6 bases not matched to a gene. The CDR3 runs 15 residues. Per the germline V gene, CDR1 is SGHTA and CDR2 is FQGNSA. The chain's CDR3 is CASSLSSGGLYEQYF. The CDR3 nucleotides read TGTGCCAGCAGCTTATCGTCAGGGGGCCTCTACGAGCAGTACTTC.

The gene calls are TRBV6-6 and TRBJ2-5; 7 nucleotides match TRBD1. J gave up 5 bases and V 2 bases, and 8 bases lay outside the gene matches. CDR3 length: 15 residues. Per germline, CDR1 MNHNY and CDR2 SVGAGI (reference sequence). CDR3 amino acids: CASSYPKGAQETQYF. In nucleotides, the CDR3 is TGTGCCAGCAGTTACCCGAAGGGGGCGCAGGAGACCCAGTACTTC.

This clone occurred a few times. The V call is TRBV15, the J call TRBJ1-2, with TRBD1 matching 7 bases. Unmatched junction bases numbered 6, after V lost 0 bases and J lost 5 bases. The CDR3 covers 15 residues. Germline V gene lookup returns CDR1 LNHNV and CDR2 YYDKDF (reference sequence). CDR3 nucleotide sequence: TGTGCCACCAGCAGAGAGAGGGGGCGCGGGTATGGCTACACCTTC. This encodes CATSRERGRGYGYTF.

V and J are TRBV25-1 and TRBJ2-5; 9 positions agree with TRBD1. This CDR3 contains 16 residues. Trimming took 0 bases from V and 5 from J; bases not matched to a gene: 7. CDR1 is MGHDK, CDR2 SYGVNS, per germline. CDR3 DNA: TGTGCCAGCAGTGAATACGGGACAGGGTCGGAGGAGACCCAGTACTTC. Its protein product is CASSEYGTGSEETQYF.

This chain connects TRBV7-2 to TRBJ2-5, with TRBD2 identical over 10 bases. The CDR3 loop spans 15 amino acids. Germline V gives CDR1 SGHTA, CDR2 FQGNSA. With 2 bases clipped from V and 5 bases from J, the junction kept 5 bases outside the gene matches. The CDR3 protein is CASSLRGGLAETQYF. The CDR3 bases are TGTGCCAGCAGCTTAAGGGGGGGACTAGCGGAGACCCAGTACTTC.

The genes are TRBV29-1 and TRBJ2-1, with D possibly TRBD2 on 8 matching bases. CDR3 length: 15 amino acids. Between the trimmed V and J ends, which lost 7 bases and 4 bases, there was a span of 20 bases. Germline CDR1 and CDR2: SQVTM and ANQGSEA. The DNA for the CDR3 is TGCAGCGGCGCCAAGGGGGCGGGGGGTTACAATGAGCAGTTCTTC. Protein: CSGAKGAGGYNEQFF.

In its sample, this clone was seen once. The rearrangement joins TRBV6-1 to TRBJ1-5; TRBD1 might be the D (6 bases). This CDR3 spans 16 amino acids. Germline values: CDR1 MNHNS, CDR2 SASEGT. The ends were cut back, 2 bases at V and 2 bases at J, with 13 bases in the middle. Here the CDR3 reads CASSEMGAGGNQPQHF. Written as DNA, the CDR3 is TGTGCCAGCAGTGAAATGGGGGCAGGGGGCAATCAGCCCCAGCATTTT.